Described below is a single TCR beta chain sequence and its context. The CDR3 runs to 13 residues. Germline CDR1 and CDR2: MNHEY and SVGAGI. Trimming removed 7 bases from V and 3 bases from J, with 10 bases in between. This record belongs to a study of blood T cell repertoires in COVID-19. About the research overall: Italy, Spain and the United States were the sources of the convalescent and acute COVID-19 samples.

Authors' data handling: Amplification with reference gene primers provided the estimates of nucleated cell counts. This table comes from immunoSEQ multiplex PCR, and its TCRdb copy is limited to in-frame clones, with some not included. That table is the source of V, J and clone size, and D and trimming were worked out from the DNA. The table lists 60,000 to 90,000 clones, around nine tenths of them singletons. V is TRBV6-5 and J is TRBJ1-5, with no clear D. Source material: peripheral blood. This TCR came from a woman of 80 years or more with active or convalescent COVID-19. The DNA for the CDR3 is TGTGCCAGCACGTGGCAGTTCAATCAGCCCCAGCATTTT. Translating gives CASTWQFNQPQHF.